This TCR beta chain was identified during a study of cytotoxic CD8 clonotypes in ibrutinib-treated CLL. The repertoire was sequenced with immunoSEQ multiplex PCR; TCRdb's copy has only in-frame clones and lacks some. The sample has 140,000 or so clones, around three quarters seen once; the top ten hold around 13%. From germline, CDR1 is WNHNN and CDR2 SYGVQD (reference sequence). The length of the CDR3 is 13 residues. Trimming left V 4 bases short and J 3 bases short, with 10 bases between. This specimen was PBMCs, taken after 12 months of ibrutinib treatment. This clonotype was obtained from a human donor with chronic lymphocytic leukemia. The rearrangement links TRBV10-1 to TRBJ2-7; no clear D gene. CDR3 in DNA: TGCGCCAGCAGTGGAGGCAGAAACTACGAGCAGTACTTC. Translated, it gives CASSGGRNYEQYF.